One sample yielded the 21 T cell receptor beta chains listed below, sequenced in a study of CD8 T cells in Susac syndrome. An input of roughly 0.5 to 1 ug of RNA was subjected to reverse transcription using random hexamers. Via MiXCR, TCRdb re-called the immunoSEQ multiplex PCR reads, giving one row per CDR3 protein. The data contain about 190,000 distinct CDR3 sequences, approximately 94% of them singletons. The sample consisted of CD4+ T cells from PBMCs. All receptors come from a human donor in good health.

V usage is TRBV2 and J usage is TRBJ2-2; 10 nucleotides match TRBD2. Germline loops: CDR1 SNHLY, CDR2 FYNNEI. Losses at the gene ends were 6 bases for V and 7 bases for J; bases not matched to a gene: 8. The CDR3 loop spans 15 amino acids. This CDR3 reads CASRTTSGTGGELFF. The DNA of the CDR3 is TGTGCCAGCAGAACCACTAGCGGGACCGGCGGGGAGCTGTTTTTT.

The chain combines TRBV7-9 with TRBJ1-4; TRBD1 might be the D (5 bases). V was clipped by 3 bases and J by 6 bases, with 11 bases between them. CDR3 size: 14 residues. The germline V gene encodes CDR1 SEHNR and CDR2 FQNEAQ (reference sequence). This CDR3 reads CASSLRGGDEKLFF. In nucleotides, the CDR3 is TGTGCCAGCAGCTTGCGGGGGGGAGATGAAAAACTGTTTTTT.

This chain joins TRBV20-1 and TRBJ2-5, with D perhaps matching TRBD1 (5 bases). V lost 7 bases, J lost 6 bases, and 15 bases lay in between. The germline V gene has CDR1 DFQATT and CDR2 SNEGSKA (reference sequence). The CDR3 runs to 12 residues. The DNA of the CDR3 is TGCAGTGTTGGGCAGGGTCTACAGACCCAGTACTTC. It codes for CSVGQGLQTQYF.

The V gene is TRBV28, the J gene TRBJ2-7, with D perhaps matching TRBD2 (5 bases). The CDR3 is 12 residues long. Trimming left V 7 bases short and J 1 base short, with 8 bases between. From germline, CDR1 is MDHEN and CDR2 SYDVKM. CDR3 amino acids: CASTGISYEQYF. CDR3 nucleotide sequence: TGTGCCAGCACCGGGATTTCCTACGAGCAGTACTTC.

The count of this clonotype is one. The J gene is TRBJ1-4, the V gene TRBV5-1; no firm D call. The CDR3 has 15 amino acids. Germline V gives CDR1 SGHRS, CDR2 YFSETQ. Trimming pared 5 bases from V and 0 bases from J, leaving 11 bases between. CDR3 loop: CASRWNSATNEKLFF. In DNA form, the CDR3 reads TGCGCCAGCAGATGGAACTCTGCAACTAATGAAAAACTGTTTTTT. Full variable domain (rest looked up from reference TRBV5-1 and TRBJ1-4): KAGVTQTPRYLIKTRGQQVTLSCSPISGHRSVSWYQQTPGQGLQFLFEYFSETQRNKGNFPGRFSGRQFSNSRSEMNVSTLELGDSALYLCASRWNSATNEKLFFGSGTQLSVL.

The rearrangement joins TRBV5-6 to TRBJ2-7, with D perhaps TRBD2 (6 bases). The V end was cut by 0 bases, the J end by 5 bases, with 9 bases between. The germline V gene has CDR1 SGHDT and CDR2 YYEEEE. The CDR3 covers 13 residues. The CDR3 DNA reads as TGTGCCAGCAGCTTGGAACTAGCCCACGAGCAGTACTTC. Protein sequence: CASSLELAHEQYF.

This chain connects TRBV5-1 to TRBJ2-5; 9 bases fit TRBD2. Germline CDR1 reads SGHRS; CDR2 reads YFSETQ. The trim removed 4 bases at V and 2 bases at J, leaving 6 bases unmatched. The CDR3 totals 15 residues. CDR3 sequence: CASSPPRGGQETQYF. The DNA for the CDR3 is TGCGCCAGCAGCCCCCCGCGGGGGGGTCAAGAGACCCAGTACTTC.

The CDR3 coding sequence is TGTGCCAGCAGTCGTCCAGGTCGGGGGAAAAACACTGAAGCTTTCTTT. This translates into CASSRPGRGKNTEAFF. The chain links TRBV5-6 to TRBJ1-1; a possible D gene is TRBD1 (5 bases). Per the germline V gene, CDR1 is SGHDT and CDR2 is YYEEEE. The length of the CDR3 is 16 residues. Trimming left V 5 bases short and J 2 bases short, with 19 bases between.

This clonotype appeared a single time. J is TRBJ1-1 and V is TRBV12-3 or TRBV12-4, with 8 bases fitting TRBD1. V trimming: 6 bases; J trimming: 4 bases; junction bases outside the gene matches: 13. The CDR3 length is 16 residues. CDR3 bases: TGTGCCAGCAGCCACGGACAGGGCGTTCTGGGCACTGAAGCTTTCTTT. Its translation is CASSHGQGVLGTEAFF.

The gene calls are TRBV6-6 and TRBJ1-4; D is undetermined. CDR1 MNHNY and CDR2 SVGAGI come from the germline V gene (reference sequence). V was shortened by 8 bases and J by 0 bases, with 13 bases between the two germline ends. CDR3 length: 15 residues. The CDR3 nucleotides read TGTGCCAGCGGCGGGTCTGGGGCAACTAATGAAAAACTGTTTTTT. Translated: CASGGSGATNEKLFF.

V and J are TRBV3-1 and TRBJ1-5; no clear D. This CDR3 has 15 amino acids. V lost 5 bases, J lost 7 bases, and 18 bases lay in between. Germline V lookup: CDR1 LGHDT, CDR2 YNNKEL (reference sequence). The CDR3, as DNA: TGTGCCAGCAGCTCCAAGTCTTTATGGGGACAGCCCCAGCATTTT. Amino acid sequence: CASSSKSLWGQPQHF.

The table lists this clonotype with a count of one. The chain uses TRBV6-6 and TRBJ1-2, with D maybe TRBD1 (5 bases). There are 16 residues in the CDR3. CDR1 and CDR2 (germline): MNHNY, SVGAGI (reference sequence). Trimming shortened V by 4 bases and J by 6 bases, and 21 bases separated the two germline ends. The CDR3 sequence: CASSFRTGASPHGYTF. Written as DNA, the CDR3 is TGTGCCAGCAGTTTCCGCACAGGAGCATCACCCCATGGCTACACCTTC.

This chain connects TRBV6-2 or TRBV6-3 to TRBJ2-2; possibly TRBD1 or TRBD2 for D (5 bases each). The CDR3 is made up of 14 amino acids. Trimming took 6 bases from V and 3 from J, leaving 11 bases between them. The germline CDR1 and CDR2 sequences are MNHEY and SVGEGT. This chain's CDR3 is CASRPSGHTGELFF. CDR3 nucleotide sequence: TGTGCCAGCAGGCCCTCGGGGCACACCGGGGAGCTGTTTTTT.

This chain connects TRBV20-1 to TRBJ1-2; a possible D gene is TRBD1 (5 bases). Trimming cost V 8 bases and J 7 bases, with 17 bases left between them. CDR1 and CDR2 (germline): DFQATT, SNEGSKA (reference sequence). This CDR3 spans 12 amino acids. CDR3 nucleotides: TGCAGTCGGGGGGTATCCGTTCGTGGCTACACCTTC. Translated: CSRGVSVRGYTF.

V usage is TRBV20-1 and J usage is TRBJ1-5; D is uncertain. Germline-derived CDR1 and CDR2 are DFQATT and SNEGSKA (reference sequence). V was cut by 4 bases and J by 2 bases, with 12 bases left in between. The CDR3 extends over 14 amino acids. The CDR3 loop reads CSATGVSGNQPQHF. Written as DNA, the CDR3 is TGCAGTGCTACGGGTGTCTCTGGCAATCAGCCCCAGCATTTT.

The rearrangement uses TRBV9 and TRBJ2-3; possibly TRBD2 for D (6 bases). Deletions cut 6 bases from V and 1 base from J, with 18 bases between. The CDR3 covers 16 residues. Germline V gene data show CDR1 as SGDLS and CDR2 as YYNGEE. In DNA, the CDR3 is TGTGCCAGCACACTTTCCGGGGGTGTCGGCACAGATACGCAGTATTTT. It encodes CASTLSGGVGTDTQYF.

The chain employs TRBV3-1 and TRBJ1-6; D perhaps matches TRBD1 (5 bases). From germline, CDR1 is LGHDT and CDR2 YNNKEL (reference sequence). V lost 4 bases and J 9 bases, leaving 19 bases between the germline ends. The CDR3 runs 16 residues. CDR3: CASSPDTGLGRSPLHF. CDR3 in DNA: TGTGCCAGCAGCCCGGATACAGGCCTTGGGCGTTCACCCCTCCACTTT.

This chain uses TRBV5-1 with TRBJ2-3; D possibly corresponds to TRBD2 (6 bases). CDR1 and CDR2 from the germline V gene are SGHRS and YFSETQ. The V end lost 0 bases, the J end lost 1 base, and 12 bases lay between the germline ends. The CDR3 contains 16 residues. CDR3 protein: CASSLARRGGTDTQYF. The CDR3, as DNA: TGCGCCAGCAGCTTGGCCAGGCGGGGAGGCACAGATACGCAGTATTTT. The entire variable domain, with the rest obtained from reference TRBV5-1 and TRBJ2-3, is as follows: KAGVTQTPRYLIKTRGQQVTLSCSPISGHRSVSWYQQTPGQGLQFLFEYFSETQRNKGNFPGRFSGRQFSNSRSEMNVSTLELGDSALYLCASSLARRGGTDTQYFGPGTRLTVL.

In this sample, this clonotype turned up once. The gene calls are TRBV6-6 and TRBJ2-3, with D unresolved. The CDR3 length is 11 residues. Trimming stripped 10 bases from V and 5 bases from J, with 10 bases between. The V gene's germline CDR1 is MNHNY and CDR2 SVGAGI (reference sequence). The CDR3 is CATAQKDTQYF. The CDR3 coding sequence is TGTGCCACCGCCCAAAAAGATACGCAGTATTTT.

This clonotype was detected once. This chain connects TRBV11-2 to TRBJ1-1; D uncertain. V gave up 1 base and J gave up 5 bases, with 14 bases separating them. This CDR3 is built from 15 residues. Germline V gene lookup returns CDR1 SGHAT and CDR2 FQNNGV. The DNA of the CDR3 is TGTGCCAGCAGCTTAGTTACCAGCGGTAGGACTGAAGCTTTCTTT. Protein sequence: CASSLVTSGRTEAFF.

The rearrangement links TRBV28 to TRBJ2-2; 7 bases match TRBD1. The ends lost 6 bases at V and 5 bases at J; junction bases unmatched: 6. The CDR3 runs 14 residues. CDR1 is MDHEN, CDR2 SYDVKM, per germline. The CDR3 DNA reads TGTGCCAGCAGACCGGGACAGCAAACCGGGGAGCTGTTTTTT. It is translated as CASRPGQQTGELFF.